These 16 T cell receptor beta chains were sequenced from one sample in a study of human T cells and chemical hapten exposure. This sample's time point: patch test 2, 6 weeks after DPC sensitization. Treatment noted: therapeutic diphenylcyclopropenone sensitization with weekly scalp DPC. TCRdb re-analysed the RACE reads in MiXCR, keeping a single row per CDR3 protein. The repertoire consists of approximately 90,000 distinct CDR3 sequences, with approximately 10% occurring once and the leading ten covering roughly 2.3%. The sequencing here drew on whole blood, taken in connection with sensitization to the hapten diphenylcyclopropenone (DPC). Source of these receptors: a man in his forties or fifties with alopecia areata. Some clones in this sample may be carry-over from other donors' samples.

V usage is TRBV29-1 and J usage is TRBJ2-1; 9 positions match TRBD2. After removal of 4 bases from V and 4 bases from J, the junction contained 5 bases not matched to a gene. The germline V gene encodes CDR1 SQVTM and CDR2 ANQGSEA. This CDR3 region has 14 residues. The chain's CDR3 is CSVGVAGAYNEQFF. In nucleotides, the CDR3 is TGCAGCGTTGGGGTAGCGGGAGCTTACAATGAGCAGTTCTTC.

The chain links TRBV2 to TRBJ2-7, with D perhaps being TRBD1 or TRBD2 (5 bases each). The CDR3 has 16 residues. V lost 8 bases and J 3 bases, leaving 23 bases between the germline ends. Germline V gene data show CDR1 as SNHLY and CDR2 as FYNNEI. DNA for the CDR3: TGTGCCAGCCGACGGGGCTCGCTCACCGCAATCTACGAGCAGTACTTC. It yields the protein CASRRGSLTAIYEQYF.

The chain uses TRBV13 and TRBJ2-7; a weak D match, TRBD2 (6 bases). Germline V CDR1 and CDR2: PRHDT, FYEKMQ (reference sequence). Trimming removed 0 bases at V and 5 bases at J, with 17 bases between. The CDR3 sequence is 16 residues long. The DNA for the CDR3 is TGTGCCAGCAGCTTAGGGCGGGGACCCAGTATCCACGAGCAGTACGTC. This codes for CASSLGRGPSIHEQYV.

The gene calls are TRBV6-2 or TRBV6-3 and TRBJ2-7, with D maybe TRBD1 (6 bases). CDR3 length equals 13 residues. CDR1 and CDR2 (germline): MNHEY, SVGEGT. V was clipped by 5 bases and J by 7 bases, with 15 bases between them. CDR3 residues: CASSMTGRGEQYF. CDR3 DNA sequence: TGTGCCAGCAGTATGACAGGAAGAGGGGAGCAGTACTTC.

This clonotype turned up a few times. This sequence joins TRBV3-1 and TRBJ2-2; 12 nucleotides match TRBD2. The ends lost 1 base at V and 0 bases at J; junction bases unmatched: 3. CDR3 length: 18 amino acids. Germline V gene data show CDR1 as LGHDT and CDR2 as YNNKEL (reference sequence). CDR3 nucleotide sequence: TGTGCCAGCAGCCAAGCCCCTAGCGGGAGGGCGAACACCGGGGAGCTGTTTTTT. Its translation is CASSQAPSGRANTGELFF.

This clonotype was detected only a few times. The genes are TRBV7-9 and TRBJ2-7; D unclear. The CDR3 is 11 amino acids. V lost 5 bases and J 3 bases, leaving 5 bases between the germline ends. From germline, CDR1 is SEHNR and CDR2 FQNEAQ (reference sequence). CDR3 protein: CASSHSYEQYF. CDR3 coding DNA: TGTGCCAGCAGCCACAGCTACGAGCAGTACTTC.

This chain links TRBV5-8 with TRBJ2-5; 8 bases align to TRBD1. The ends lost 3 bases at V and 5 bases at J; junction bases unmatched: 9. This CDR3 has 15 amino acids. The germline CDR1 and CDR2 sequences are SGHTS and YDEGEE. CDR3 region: CASSSNGQGSETQYF. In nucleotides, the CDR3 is TGTGCCAGCAGCTCGAACGGACAGGGATCGGAGACCCAGTACTTC.

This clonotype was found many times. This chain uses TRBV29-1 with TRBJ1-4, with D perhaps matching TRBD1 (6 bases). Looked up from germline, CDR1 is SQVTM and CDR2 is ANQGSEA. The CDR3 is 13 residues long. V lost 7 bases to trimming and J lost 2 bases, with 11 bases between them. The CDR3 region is CSAKGVTNEKLFF. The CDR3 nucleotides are TGCAGCGCAAAGGGGGTTACTAATGAAAAACTGTTTTTT.

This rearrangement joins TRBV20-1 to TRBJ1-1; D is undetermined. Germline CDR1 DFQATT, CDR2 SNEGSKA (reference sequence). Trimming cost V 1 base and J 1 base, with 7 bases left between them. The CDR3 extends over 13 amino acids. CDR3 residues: CSARAQPNTEAFF. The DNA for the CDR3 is TGCAGTGCTAGAGCACAACCGAACACTGAAGCTTTCTTT.

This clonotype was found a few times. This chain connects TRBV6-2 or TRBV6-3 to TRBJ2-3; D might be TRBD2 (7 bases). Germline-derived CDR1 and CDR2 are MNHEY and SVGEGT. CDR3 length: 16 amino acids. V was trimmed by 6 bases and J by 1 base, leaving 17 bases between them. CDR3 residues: CASRTWMGGRTDTQYF. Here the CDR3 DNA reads TGTGCCAGCAGAACATGGATGGGGGGGCGCACAGATACGCAGTATTTT.

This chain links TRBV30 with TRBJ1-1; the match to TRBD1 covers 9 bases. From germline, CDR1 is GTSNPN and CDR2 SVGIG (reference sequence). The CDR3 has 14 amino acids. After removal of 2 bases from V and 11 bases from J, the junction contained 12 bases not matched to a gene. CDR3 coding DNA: TGTGCCTGGAGTCGCCGGGACAGGGATGGGATGGCTTTCTTT. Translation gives CAWSRRDRDGMAFF.

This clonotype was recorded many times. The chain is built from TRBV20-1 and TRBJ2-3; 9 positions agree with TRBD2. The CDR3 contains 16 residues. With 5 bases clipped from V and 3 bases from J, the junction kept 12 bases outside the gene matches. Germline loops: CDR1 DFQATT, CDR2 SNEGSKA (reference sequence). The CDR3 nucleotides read TGCAGTGCTCCAGCCTCGACTAGCGGCCGGACAGATACGCAGTATTTT. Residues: CSAPASTSGRTDTQYF.

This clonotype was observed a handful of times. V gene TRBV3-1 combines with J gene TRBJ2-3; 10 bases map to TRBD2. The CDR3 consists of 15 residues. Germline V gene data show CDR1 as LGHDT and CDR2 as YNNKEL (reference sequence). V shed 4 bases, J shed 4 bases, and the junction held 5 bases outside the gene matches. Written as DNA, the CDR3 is TGTGCCAGCAGCCTAATAGCGGGAGGCGCAGATACGCAGTATTTT. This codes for CASSLIAGGADTQYF.

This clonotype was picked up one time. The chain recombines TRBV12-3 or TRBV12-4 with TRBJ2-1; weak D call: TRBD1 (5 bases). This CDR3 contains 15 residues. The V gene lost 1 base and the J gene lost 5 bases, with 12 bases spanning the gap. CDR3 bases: TGTGCCAGCAGTTTAGGCCCGTCAGGGAACAATGAGCAGTTCTTC. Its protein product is CASSLGPSGNNEQFF.

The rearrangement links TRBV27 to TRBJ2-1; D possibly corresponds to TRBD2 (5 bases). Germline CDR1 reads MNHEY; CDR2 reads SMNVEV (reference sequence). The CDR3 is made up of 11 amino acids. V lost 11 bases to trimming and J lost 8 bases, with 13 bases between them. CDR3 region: CAGLGKDEQFF. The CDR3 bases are TGTGCCGGACTGGGTAAGGATGAGCAGTTCTTC.

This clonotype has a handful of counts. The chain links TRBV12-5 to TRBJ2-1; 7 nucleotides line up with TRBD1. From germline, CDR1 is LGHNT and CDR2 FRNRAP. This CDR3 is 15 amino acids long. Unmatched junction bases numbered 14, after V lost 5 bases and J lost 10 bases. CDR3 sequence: CASGQGQRYNEEQFF. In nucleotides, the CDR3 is TGTGCTAGTGGTCAGGGACAGAGATACAATGAAGAGCAGTTCTTC.